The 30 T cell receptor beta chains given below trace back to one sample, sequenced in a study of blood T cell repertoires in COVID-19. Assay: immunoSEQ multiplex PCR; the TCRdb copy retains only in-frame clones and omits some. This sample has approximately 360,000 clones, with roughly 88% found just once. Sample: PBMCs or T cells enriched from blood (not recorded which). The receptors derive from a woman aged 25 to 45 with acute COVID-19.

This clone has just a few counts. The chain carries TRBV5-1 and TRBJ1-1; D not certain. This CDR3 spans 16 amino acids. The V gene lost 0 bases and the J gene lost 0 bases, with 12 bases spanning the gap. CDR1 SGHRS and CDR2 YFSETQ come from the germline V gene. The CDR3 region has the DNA TGCGCCAGCAGCTTGGGCTCGAGAACCATGAACACTGAAGCTTTCTTT. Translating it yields CASSLGSRTMNTEAFF.

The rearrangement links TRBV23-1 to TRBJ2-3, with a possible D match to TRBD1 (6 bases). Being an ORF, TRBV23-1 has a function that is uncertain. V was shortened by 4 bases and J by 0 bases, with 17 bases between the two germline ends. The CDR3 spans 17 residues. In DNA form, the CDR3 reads TGCGCCAGCAGTCTGAACCCGGGACACCCGAGCACAGATACGCAGTATTTT. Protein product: CASSLNPGHPSTDTQYF.

CDR3 DNA: TGTGCCTGGAACGCCGGGGGCACAGATACGCAGTATTTT. Its translation is CAWNAGGTDTQYF. This sequence joins TRBV30 and TRBJ2-3; tentatively, D is TRBD2 (5 bases). CDR3 length equals 13 residues. The V end lost 4 bases, the J end lost 1 base, and 9 bases lay between the germline ends. Germline V gene data show CDR1 as GTSNPN and CDR2 as SVGIG (reference sequence).

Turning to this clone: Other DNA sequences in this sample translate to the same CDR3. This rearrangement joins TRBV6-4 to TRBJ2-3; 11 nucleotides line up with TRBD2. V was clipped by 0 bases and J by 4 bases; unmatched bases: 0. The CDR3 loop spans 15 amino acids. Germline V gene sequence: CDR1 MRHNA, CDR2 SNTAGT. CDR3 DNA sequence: TGTGCCAGCAGTGACTCTAGCGGGGGGGCAGATACGCAGTATTTT. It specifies CASSDSSGGADTQYF.

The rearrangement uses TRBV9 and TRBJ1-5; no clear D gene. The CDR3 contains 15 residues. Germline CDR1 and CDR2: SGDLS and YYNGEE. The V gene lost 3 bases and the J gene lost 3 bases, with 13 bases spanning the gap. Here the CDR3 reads CASSGNGEANQPQHF. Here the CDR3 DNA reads TGTGCCAGCAGCGGAAACGGAGAGGCCAATCAGCCCCAGCATTTT.

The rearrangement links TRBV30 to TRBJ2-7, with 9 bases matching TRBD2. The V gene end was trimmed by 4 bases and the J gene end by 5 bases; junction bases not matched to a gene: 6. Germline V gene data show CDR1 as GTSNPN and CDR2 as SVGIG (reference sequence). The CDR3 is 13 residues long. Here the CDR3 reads CAWNPSGVHEQYF. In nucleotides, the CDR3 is TGTGCCTGGAACCCTAGCGGGGTCCACGAGCAGTACTTC.

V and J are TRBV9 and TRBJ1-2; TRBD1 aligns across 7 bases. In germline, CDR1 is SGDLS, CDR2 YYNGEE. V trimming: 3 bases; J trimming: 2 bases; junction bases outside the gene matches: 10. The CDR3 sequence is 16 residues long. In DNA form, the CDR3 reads TGTGCCAGCAGCGCAGGAACAGGGGAAAAGAACTATGGCTACACCTTC. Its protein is CASSAGTGEKNYGYTF.

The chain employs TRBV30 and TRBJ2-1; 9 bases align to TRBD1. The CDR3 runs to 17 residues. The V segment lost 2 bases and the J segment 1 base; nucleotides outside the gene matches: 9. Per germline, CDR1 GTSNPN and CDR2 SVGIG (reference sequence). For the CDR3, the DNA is TGTGCCTGGAGTCGGGACAGGGCGGGCAGGTCCTACAATGAGCAGTTCTTC. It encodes CAWSRDRAGRSYNEQFF.

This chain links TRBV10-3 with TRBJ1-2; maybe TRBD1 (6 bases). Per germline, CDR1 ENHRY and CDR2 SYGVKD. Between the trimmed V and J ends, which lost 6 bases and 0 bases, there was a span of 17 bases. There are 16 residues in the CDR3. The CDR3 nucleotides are TGTGCCATCAGGTCCCCCGTCACAGGGCCTAACTATGGCTACACCTTC. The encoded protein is CAIRSPVTGPNYGYTF.

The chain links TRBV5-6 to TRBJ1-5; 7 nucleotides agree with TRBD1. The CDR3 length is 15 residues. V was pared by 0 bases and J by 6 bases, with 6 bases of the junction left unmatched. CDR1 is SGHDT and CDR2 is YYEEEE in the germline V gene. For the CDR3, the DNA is TGTGCCAGCAGCTTGGGACAGGGATACCCTCAGCCCCAGCATTTT. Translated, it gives CASSLGQGYPQPQHF.

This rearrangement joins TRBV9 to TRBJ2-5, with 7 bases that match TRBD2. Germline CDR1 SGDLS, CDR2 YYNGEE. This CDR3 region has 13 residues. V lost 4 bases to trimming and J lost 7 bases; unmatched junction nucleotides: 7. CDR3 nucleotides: TGTGCCAGCAGCCCGGCGGGGAGGGGGACCCAGTACTTC. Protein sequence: CASSPAGRGTQYF.

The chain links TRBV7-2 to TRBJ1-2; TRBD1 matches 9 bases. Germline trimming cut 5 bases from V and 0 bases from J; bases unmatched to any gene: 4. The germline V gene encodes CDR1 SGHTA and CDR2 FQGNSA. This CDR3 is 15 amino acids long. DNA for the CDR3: TGTGCCAGCAGCACGAGACAGGGGGCTAACTATGGCTACACCTTC. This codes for CASSTRQGANYGYTF.

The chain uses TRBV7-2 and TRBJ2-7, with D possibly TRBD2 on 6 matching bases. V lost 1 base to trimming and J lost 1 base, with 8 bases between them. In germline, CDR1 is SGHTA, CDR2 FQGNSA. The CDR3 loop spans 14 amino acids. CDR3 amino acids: CASSLGLDSYEQYF. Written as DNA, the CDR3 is TGTGCCAGCAGCTTAGGACTAGATTCCTACGAGCAGTACTTC. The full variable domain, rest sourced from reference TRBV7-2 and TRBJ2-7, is GAGVSQSPSNKVTEKGKDVELRCDPISGHTALYWYRQSLGQGLEFLIYFQGNSAPDKSGLPSDRFSAERTGGSVSTLTIQRTQQEDSAVYLCASSLGLDSYEQYFGPGTRLTVT.

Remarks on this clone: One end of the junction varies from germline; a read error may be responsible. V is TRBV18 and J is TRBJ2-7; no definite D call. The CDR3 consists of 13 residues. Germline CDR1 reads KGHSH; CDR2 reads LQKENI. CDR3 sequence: CASSLPDSHEQYF. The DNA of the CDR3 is TGTGCCAGCTCACTACCTGACTCCCACGAGCAGTACTTC.

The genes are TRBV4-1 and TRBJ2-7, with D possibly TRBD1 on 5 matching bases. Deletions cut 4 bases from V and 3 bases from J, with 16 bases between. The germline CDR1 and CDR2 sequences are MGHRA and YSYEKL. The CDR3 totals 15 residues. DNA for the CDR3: TGCGCCAGCAGCCTAACCAGAGTGGACAACTACGAGCAGTACTTC. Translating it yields CASSLTRVDNYEQYF.

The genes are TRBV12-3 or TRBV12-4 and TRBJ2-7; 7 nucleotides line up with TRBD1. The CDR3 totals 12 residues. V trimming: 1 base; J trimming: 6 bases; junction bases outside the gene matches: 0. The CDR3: CASSLGTGEQYF. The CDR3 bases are TGTGCCAGCAGTTTAGGGACAGGCGAGCAGTACTTC.

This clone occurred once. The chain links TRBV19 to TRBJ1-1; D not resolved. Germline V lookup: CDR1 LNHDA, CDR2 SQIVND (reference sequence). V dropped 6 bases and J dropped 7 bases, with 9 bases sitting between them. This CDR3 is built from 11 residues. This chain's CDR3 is CASSSFSEAFF. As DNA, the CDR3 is TGTGCCAGTAGCTCGTTTAGTGAAGCTTTCTTT.

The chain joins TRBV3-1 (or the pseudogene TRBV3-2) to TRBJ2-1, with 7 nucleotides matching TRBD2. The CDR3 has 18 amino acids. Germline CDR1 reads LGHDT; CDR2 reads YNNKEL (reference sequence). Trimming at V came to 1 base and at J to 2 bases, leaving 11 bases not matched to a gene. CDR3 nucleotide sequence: TGTGCCAGCAGCCAAGTATTTCCAGCGGGACCTACCTACAATGAGCAGTTCTTC. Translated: CASSQVFPAGPTYNEQFF.

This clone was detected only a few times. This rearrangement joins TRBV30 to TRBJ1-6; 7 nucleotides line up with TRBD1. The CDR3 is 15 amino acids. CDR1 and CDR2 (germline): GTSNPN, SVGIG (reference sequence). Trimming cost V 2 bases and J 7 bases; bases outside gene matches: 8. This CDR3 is CAWSSEGGRNSPLHF. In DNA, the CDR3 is TGTGCCTGGAGTTCTGAAGGGGGCAGGAATTCACCCCTCCACTTT.

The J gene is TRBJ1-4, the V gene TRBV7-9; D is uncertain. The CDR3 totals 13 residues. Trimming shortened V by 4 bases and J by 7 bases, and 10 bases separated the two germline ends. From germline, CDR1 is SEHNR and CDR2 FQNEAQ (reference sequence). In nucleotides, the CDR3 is TGTGCCAGCAGCTCCACACTAATTGAAAAACTGTTTTTT. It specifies CASSSTLIEKLFF. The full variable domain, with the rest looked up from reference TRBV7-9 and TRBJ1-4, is DTGVSQNPRHKITKRGQNVTFRCDPISEHNRLYWYRQTLGQGPEFLTYFQNEAQLEKSRLLSDRFSAERPKGSFSTLEIQRTEQGDSAMYLCASSSTLIEKLFFGSGTQLSVL.

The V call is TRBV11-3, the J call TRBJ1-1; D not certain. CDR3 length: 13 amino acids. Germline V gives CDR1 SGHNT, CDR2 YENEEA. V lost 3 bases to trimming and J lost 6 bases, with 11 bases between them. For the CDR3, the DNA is TGTGCCAGCAGCTTTGGGAGTAGGGCTGAAGCTTTCTTT. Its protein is CASSFGSRAEAFF.

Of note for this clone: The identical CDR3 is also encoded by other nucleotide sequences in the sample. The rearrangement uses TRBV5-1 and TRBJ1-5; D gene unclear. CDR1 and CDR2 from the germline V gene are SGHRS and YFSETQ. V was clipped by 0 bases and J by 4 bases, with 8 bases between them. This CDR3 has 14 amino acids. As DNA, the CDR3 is TGCGCCAGCAGCTTGGGTACGGGGAATCAGCCCCAGCATTTT. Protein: CASSLGTGNQPQHF.

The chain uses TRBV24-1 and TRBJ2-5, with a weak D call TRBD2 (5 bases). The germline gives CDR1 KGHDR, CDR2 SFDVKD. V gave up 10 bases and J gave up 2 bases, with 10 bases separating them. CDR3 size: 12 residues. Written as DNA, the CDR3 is TGTGCCACACCGGGGTGTCAAGAGACCCAGTACTTC. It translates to CATPGCQETQYF.

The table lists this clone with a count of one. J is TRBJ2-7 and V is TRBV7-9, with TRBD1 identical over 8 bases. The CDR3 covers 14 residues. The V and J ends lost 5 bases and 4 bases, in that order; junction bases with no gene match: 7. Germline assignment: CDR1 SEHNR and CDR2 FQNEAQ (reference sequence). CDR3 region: CASSLTGAWYEQYF. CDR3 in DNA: TGTGCCAGCAGCCTGACAGGGGCGTGGTACGAGCAGTACTTC.

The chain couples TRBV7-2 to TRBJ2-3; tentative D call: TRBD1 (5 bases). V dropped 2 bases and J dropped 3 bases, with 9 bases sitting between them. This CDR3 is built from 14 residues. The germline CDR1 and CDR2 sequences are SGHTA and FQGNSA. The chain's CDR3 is CASSLPPGTDTQYF. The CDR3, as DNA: TGTGCCAGCAGCTTACCTCCAGGGACAGATACGCAGTATTTT. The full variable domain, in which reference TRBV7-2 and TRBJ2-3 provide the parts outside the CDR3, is GAGVSQSPSNKVTEKGKDVELRCDPISGHTALYWYRQSLGQGLEFLIYFQGNSAPDKSGLPSDRFSAERTGGSVSTLTIQRTQQEDSAVYLCASSLPPGTDTQYFGPGTRLTVL.

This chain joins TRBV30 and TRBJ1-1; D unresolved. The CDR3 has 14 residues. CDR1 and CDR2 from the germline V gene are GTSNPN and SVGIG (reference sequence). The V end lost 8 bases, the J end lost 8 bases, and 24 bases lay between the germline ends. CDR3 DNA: TGTGCCGGAACCAGCGATACCCGCCACCCCGAAGCTTTCTTT. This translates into CAGTSDTRHPEAFF.

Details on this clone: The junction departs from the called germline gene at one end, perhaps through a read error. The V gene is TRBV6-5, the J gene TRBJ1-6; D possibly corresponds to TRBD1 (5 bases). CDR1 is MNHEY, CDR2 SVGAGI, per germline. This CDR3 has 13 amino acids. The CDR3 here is CASKAGGGSPFHF. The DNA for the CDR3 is TGTGCCAGCAAAGCTGGCGGGGGTTCACCCTTCCACTTT.

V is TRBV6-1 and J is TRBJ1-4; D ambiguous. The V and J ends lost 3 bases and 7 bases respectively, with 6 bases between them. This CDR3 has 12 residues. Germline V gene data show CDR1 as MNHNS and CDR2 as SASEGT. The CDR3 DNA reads TGTGCCAGCAGTGAGCGGGGTGAAAAACTGTTTTTT. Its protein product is CASSERGEKLFF.

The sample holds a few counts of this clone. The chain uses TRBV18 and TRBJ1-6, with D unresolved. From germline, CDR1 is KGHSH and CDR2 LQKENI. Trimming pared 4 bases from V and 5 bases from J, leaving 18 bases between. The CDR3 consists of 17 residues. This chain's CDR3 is CASSLDPRTRDNSPLHF. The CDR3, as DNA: TGTGCCAGCTCACTAGACCCGCGGACGCGGGATAATTCACCCCTCCACTTT.

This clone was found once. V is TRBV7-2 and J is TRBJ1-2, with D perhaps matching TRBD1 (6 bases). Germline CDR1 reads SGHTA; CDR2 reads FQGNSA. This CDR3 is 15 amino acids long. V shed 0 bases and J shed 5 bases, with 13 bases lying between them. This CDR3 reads CASSLARGPGYGYTF. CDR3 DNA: TGTGCCAGCAGCTTAGCCAGGGGACCAGGATATGGCTACACCTTC.